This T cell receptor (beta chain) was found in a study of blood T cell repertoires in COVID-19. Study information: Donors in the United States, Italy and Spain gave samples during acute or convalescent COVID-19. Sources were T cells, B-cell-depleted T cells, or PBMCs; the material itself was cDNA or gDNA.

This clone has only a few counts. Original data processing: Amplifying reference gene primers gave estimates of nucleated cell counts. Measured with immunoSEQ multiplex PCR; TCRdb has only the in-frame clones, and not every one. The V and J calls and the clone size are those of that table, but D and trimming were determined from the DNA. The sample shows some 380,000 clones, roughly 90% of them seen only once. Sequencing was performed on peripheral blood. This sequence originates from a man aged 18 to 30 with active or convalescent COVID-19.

CDR3 protein: CASSLDFWTGGNQPQHF. As DNA, the CDR3 is TGTGCCAGCAGCTTAGACTTCTGGACAGGGGGCAATCAGCCCCAGCATTTT. The gene calls are TRBV7-8 and TRBJ1-5; 9 bases match TRBD1. Trimming at V came to 1 base and at J to 2 bases, leaving 6 bases not matched to a gene. Germline V gene sequence: CDR1 SGHVS, CDR2 FQNEAQ. The length of the CDR3 is 17 residues.